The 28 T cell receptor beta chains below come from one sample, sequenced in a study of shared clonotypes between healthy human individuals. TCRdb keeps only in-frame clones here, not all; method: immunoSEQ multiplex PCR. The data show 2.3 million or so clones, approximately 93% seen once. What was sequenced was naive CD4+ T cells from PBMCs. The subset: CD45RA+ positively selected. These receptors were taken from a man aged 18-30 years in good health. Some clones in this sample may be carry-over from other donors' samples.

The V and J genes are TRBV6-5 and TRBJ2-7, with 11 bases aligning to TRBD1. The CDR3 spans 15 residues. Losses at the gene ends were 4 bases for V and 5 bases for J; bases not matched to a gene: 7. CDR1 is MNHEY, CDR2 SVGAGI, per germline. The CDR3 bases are TGTGCCAGCAGTTCCGCCCGGACAGGGGGCGACGAGCAGTACTTC. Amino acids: CASSSARTGGDEQYF.

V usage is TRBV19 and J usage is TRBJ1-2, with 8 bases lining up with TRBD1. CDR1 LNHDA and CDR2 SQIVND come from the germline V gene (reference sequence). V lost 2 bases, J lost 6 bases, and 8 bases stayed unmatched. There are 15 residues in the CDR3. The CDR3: CASSILQGAANGYTF. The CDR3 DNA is TGTGCCAGTAGTATACTTCAGGGGGCCGCGAATGGCTACACCTTC.

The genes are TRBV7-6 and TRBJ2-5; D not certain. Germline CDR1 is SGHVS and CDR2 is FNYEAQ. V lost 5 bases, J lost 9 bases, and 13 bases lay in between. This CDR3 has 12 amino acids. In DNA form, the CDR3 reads TGTGCCAGCAGCCCCGCGCCGGTTTCCCAGTACTTC. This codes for CASSPAPVSQYF.

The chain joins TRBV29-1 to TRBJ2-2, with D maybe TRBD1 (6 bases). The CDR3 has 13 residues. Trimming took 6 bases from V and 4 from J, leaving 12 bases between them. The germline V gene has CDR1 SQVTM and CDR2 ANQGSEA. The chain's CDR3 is CSVERGSTGELFF. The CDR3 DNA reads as TGCAGCGTCGAAAGGGGGAGCACCGGGGAGCTGTTTTTT.

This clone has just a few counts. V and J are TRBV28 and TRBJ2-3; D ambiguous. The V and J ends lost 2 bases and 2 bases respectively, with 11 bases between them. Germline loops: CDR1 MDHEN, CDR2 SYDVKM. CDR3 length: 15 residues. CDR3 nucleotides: TGTGCCAGCAGTTTAAGGTTCCGCGTCACAGATACGCAGTATTTT. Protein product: CASSLRFRVTDTQYF.

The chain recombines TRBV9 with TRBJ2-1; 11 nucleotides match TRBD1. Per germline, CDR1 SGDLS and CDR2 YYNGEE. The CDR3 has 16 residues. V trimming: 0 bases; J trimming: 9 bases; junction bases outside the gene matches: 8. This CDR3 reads CASSVGRTGGQGEQFF. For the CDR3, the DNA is TGTGCCAGCAGCGTAGGAAGGACAGGGGGCCAAGGTGAGCAGTTCTTC.

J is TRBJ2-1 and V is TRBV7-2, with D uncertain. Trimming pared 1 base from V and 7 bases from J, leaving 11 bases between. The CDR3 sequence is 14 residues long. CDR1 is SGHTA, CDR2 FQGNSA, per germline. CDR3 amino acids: CASSLVAAPNEQFF. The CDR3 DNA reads TGTGCCAGCAGCTTAGTGGCCGCTCCTAATGAGCAGTTCTTC.

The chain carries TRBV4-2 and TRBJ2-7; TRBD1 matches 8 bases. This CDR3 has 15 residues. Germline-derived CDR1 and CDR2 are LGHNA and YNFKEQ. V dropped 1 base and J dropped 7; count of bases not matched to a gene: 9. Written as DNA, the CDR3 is TGTGCCAGCAGCCAAGGTCTACAGGGGGTGGGAGAGCAGTACTTC. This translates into CASSQGLQGVGEQYF.

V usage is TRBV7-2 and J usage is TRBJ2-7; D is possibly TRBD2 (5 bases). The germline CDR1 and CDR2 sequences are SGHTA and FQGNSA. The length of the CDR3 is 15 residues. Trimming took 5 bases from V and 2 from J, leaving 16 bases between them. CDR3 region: CASSPLGKRTYEQYF. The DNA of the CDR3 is TGTGCCAGCAGCCCACTAGGCAAAAGAACCTACGAGCAGTACTTC.

DNA for the CDR3: TGTGCCTCCGGGACTCAAGTGGTGTGGGGCAAAAACATTCAGTACTTC. Encoded protein: CASGTQVVWGKNIQYF. The V gene is TRBV28, the J gene TRBJ2-4, with D perhaps TRBD2 (6 bases). The germline V and J ends were trimmed by 11 bases and 3 bases, with 23 bases remaining between them. Germline V gives CDR1 MDHEN, CDR2 SYDVKM. CDR3 length equals 16 residues.

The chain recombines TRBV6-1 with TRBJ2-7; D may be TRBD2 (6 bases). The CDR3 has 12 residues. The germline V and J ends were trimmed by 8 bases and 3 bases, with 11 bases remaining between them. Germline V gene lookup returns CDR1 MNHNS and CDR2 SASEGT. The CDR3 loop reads CASGRDLYEQYF. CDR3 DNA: TGTGCCAGCGGGCGGGACCTCTACGAGCAGTACTTC.

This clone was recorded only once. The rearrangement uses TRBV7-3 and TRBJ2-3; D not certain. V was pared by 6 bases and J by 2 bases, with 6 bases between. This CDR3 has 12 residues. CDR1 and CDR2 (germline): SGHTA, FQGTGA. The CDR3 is CASRDNTDTQYF. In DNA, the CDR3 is TGTGCCAGCAGAGACAACACAGATACGCAGTATTTT.

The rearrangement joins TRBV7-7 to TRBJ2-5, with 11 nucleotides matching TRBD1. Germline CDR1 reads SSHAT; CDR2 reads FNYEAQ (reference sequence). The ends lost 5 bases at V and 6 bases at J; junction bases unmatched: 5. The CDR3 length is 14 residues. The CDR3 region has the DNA TGTGCCAGCAGCGCGGGACAGGGGGGCAAGACCCAGTACTTC. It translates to CASSAGQGGKTQYF.

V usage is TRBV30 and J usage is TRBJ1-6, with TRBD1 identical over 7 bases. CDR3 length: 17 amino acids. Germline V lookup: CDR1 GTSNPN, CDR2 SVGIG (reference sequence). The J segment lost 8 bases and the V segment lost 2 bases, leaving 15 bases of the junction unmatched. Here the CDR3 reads CAWSPYPPRQGHSPLHF. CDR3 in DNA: TGTGCCTGGAGTCCCTACCCCCCCCGACAGGGTCATTCACCCCTCCACTTT. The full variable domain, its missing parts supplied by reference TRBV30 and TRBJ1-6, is SQTIHQWPATLVQPVGSPLSLECTVEGTSNPNLYWYRQAAGRGLQLLFYSVGIGQISSEVPQNLSASRPQDRQFILSSKKLLLSDSGFYLCAWSPYPPRQGHSPLHFGNGTRLTVT.

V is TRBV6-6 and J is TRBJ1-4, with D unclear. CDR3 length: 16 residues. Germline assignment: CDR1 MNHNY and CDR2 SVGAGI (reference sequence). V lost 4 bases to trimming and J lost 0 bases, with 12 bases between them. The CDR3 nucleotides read TGTGCCAGCAGTTTGGAGGACTTTACAACTAATGAAAAACTGTTTTTT. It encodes CASSLEDFTTNEKLFF.

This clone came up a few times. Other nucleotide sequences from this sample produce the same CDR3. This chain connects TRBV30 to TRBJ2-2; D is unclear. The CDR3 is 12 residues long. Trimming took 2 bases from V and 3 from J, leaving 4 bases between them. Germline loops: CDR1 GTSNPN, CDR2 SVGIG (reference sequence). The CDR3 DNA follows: TGTGCCTGGAGTAGGGACACCGGGGAGCTGTTTTTT. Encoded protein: CAWSRDTGELFF. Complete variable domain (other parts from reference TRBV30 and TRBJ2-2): SQTIHQWPATLVQPVGSPLSLECTVEGTSNPNLYWYRQAAGRGLQLLFYSVGIGQISSEVPQNLSASRPQDRQFILSSKKLLLSDSGFYLCAWSRDTGELFFGEGSRLTVL.

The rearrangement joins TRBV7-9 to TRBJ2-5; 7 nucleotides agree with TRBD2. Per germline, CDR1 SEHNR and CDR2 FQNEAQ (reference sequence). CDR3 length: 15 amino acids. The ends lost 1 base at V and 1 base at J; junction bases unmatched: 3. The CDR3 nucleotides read TGTGCCAGCAGCTTAGGGGCGGGAGCCCAAGAGACCCAGTACTTC. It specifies CASSLGAGAQETQYF. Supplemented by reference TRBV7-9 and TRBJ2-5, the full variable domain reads DTGVSQNPRHKITKRGQNVTFRCDPISEHNRLYWYRQTLGQGPEFLTYFQNEAQLEKSRLLSDRFSAERPKGSFSTLEIQRTEQGDSAMYLCASSLGAGAQETQYFGPGTRLLVL.

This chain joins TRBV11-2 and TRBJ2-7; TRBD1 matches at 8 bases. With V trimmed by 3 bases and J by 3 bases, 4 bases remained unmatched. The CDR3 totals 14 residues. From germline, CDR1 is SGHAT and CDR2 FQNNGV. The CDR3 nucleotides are TGTGCCAGCAGCTTGGGGACAGGCAACTACGAGCAGTACTTC. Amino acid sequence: CASSLGTGNYEQYF.

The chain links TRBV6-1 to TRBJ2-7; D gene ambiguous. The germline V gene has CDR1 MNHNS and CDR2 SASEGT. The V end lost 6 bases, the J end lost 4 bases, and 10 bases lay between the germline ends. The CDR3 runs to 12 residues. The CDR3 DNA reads TGTGCCAGCAGACCACAGAGATACGAGCAGTACTTC. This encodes CASRPQRYEQYF.

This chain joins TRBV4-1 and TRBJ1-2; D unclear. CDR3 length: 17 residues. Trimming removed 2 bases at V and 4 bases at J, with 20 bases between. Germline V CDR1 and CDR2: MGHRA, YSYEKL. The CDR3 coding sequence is TGCGCCAGCAGCCAATTCTCTCTCGTTCCGGCAGGCTATGGCTACACCTTC. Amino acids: CASSQFSLVPAGYGYTF.

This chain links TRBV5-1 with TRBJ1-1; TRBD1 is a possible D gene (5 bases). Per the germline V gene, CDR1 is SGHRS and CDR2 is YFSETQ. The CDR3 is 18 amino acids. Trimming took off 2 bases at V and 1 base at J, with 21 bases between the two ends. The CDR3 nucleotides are TGCGCCAGCAGCTTCGGGGCAGTGCGGGGGAGCGGGAACACTGAAGCTTTCTTT. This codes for CASSFGAVRGSGNTEAFF.

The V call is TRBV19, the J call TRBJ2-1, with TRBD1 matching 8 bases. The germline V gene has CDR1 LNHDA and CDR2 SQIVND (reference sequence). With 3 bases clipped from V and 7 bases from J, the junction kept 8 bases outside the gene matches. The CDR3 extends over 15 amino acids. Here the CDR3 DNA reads TGTGCCAGTAGTATCCCCAGACAGGGGCTTAATGAGCAGTTCTTC. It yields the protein CASSIPRQGLNEQFF. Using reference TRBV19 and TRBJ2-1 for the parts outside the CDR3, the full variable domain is DGGITQSPKYLFRKEGQNVTLSCEQNLNHDAMYWYRQDPGQGLRLIYYSQIVNDFQKGDIAEGYSVSREKKESFPLTVTSAQKNPTAFYLCASSIPRQGLNEQFFGPGTRLTVL.

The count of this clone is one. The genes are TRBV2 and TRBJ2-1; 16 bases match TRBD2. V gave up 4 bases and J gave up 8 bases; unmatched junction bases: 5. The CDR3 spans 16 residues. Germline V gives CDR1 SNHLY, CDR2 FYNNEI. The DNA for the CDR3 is TGTGCCAGCAGTGGGGGACTAGCGGGAGGGGAGGATGAGCAGTTCTTC. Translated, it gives CASSGGLAGGEDEQFF. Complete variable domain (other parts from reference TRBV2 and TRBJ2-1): EPEVTQTPSHQVTQMGQEVILRCVPISNHLYFYWYRQILGQKVEFLVSFYNNEISEKSEIFDDQFSVERPDGSNFTLKIRSTKLEDSAMYFCASSGGLAGGEDEQFFGPGTRLTVL.

CDR3 DNA: TGTGCCAGCAGGCGATCCAGGAACTCCTACGAGCAGTACTTC. Translated, it gives CASRRSRNSYEQYF. The V gene is TRBV5-5, the J gene TRBJ2-7; D is uncertain. Germline loops: CDR1 SGHKS, CDR2 YYEKEE (reference sequence). V shed 5 bases and J shed 0 bases, with 12 bases lying between them. The CDR3 is made up of 14 amino acids.

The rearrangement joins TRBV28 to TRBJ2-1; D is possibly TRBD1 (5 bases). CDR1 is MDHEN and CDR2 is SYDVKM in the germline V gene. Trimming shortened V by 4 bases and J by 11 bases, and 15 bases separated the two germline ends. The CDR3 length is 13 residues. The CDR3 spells CASSYQGIPKQFF. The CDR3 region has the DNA TGTGCCAGCAGTTACCAGGGAATTCCAAAGCAGTTCTTC.

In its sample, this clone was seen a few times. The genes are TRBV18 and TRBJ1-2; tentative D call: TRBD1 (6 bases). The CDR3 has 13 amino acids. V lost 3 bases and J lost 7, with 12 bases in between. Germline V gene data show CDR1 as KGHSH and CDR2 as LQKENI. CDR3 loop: CASSPQGNRGYTF. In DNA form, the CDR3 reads TGTGCCAGCTCACCTCAGGGGAACCGTGGCTACACCTTC.

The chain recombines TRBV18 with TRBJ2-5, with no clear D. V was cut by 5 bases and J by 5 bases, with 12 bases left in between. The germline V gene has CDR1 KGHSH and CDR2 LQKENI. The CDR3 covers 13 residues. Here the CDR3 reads CASSSDRPETQYF. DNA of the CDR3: TGTGCCAGCTCATCGGATCGGCCCGAGACCCAGTACTTC.

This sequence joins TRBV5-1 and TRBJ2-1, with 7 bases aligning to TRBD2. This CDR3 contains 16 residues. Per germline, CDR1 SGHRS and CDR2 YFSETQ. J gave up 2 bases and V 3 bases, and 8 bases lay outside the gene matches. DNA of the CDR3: TGCGCCAGCAGCTCAGACAGTGGGAGGGCCTACAATGAGCAGTTCTTC. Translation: CASSSDSGRAYNEQFF. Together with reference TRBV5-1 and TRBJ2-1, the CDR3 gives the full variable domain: KAGVTQTPRYLIKTRGQQVTLSCSPISGHRSVSWYQQTPGQGLQFLFEYFSETQRNKGNFPGRFSGRQFSNSRSEMNVSTLELGDSALYLCASSSDSGRAYNEQFFGPGTRLTVL.